This T cell receptor (beta chain) was observed in a study of OX40 agonist ivuxolimab in advanced cancers. Study as a whole: The dose-escalation cohort had hepatocellular carcinoma, melanoma, renal cell or head and neck cancer.

The method was immunoSEQ multiplex PCR; TCRdb's version includes in-frame clones alone and lacks a portion of them. This table holds around 57,000 clones, roughly 82% found once. Trimming shortened V by 2 bases and J by 4 bases, and 3 bases separated the two germline ends. The CDR3 runs to 12 residues. CDR1 and CDR2 (germline): SGHVS, FQNEAQ. Findings and caveats of the study: CD8+ T cells were the subset that, on average, had more expanded clones than CD4+.

On this clone: Antigen: not known.

This receptor was taken from an adult with an advanced solid tumor such as melanoma, head and neck, liver or kidney cancer. Sequencing used CD4+ or CD8+ T cells sorted from blood, obtained in a trial of the OX40 agonist ivuxolimab. V is TRBV7-8 and J is TRBJ1-3; D is undetermined. The CDR3 coding sequence is TGTGCCAGCAGCTTAAGGGGAAACACCATATATTTT. This sequence encodes CASSLRGNTIYF.